One and the same sample provided the 10 T cell receptor beta chains below, sequenced in a study of CD8+ T cells in alopecia areata. Extraction and reverse transcription of RNA yielded cDNA as the sequencing template. Here immunoSEQ multiplex PCR was the method, and the copy in TCRdb shows in-frame clones only, minus some. The repertoire holds 150,000 to 200,000 clones, with approximately 67% as singletons. Treatment denoted: oral pan-JAK inhibitor, 5-10 mg twice daily. Material: CD4+ T cells sorted from blood, obtained around week 50, from a patient treated with tofacitinib. The receptors were gathered from a human donor with alopecia areata.

This clone was counted a single time. The V call is TRBV6-5, the J call TRBJ2-3; D call uncertain. Germline-derived CDR1 and CDR2 are MNHEY and SVGAGI. V lost 0 bases and J lost 1, with 8 bases in between. This CDR3 contains 15 residues. CDR3 sequence: CASSYSGLRTDTQYF. CDR3 sequence (DNA): TGTGCCAGCAGTTACTCAGGGCTGCGCACAGATACGCAGTATTTT.

This clone has more than one count but fewer than ten. The gene calls are TRBV29-1 and TRBJ2-6; D gene unclear. Germline V gene lookup returns CDR1 SQVTM and CDR2 ANQGSEA. The V end was cut by 4 bases, the J end by 0 bases, with 4 bases between. This CDR3 contains 13 residues. DNA for the CDR3: TGCAGCGTTGGTCTCTCTGGGGCCAACGTCCTGACTTTC. This sequence encodes CSVGLSGANVLTF.

The chain uses TRBV5-7 and TRBJ2-1; maybe TRBD1 (5 bases). TRBV5-7 falls under the ORF class, with uncertain function. The CDR3 loop spans 16 amino acids. Trimming shortened V by 0 bases and J by 4 bases, and 14 bases separated the two germline ends. CDR3 in amino acids: CASSLDKDTVYNEQFF. The CDR3 DNA reads TGTGCCAGCAGCTTGGACAAGGACACCGTGTACAATGAGCAGTTCTTC.

The rearrangement joins TRBV29-1 to TRBJ1-1, with TRBD1 identical over 8 bases. CDR1 is SQVTM, CDR2 ANQGSEA, per germline. Unmatched junction bases numbered 6, after V lost 4 bases and J lost 5 bases. The CDR3 spans 13 residues. In nucleotides, the CDR3 is TGCAGCGTTGTTGGACAGGGCGTGACTGAAGCTTTCTTT. This translates into CSVVGQGVTEAFF.

This clone turned up a few times. Different DNA sequences within this sample yield the same CDR3. The V gene is TRBV4-3, the J gene TRBJ2-1; tentatively, D is TRBD1 (6 bases). CDR3 length equals 15 residues. Germline values: CDR1 LGHNA, CDR2 YSLEER. Trimming left V 0 bases short and J 2 bases short, with 8 bases between. CDR3 coding DNA: TGCGCCAGCAGCCAAGATCAGGGGACCTACAATGAGCAGTTCTTC. The encoded protein is CASSQDQGTYNEQFF.

This clone was picked up many times. The chain links TRBV19 to TRBJ1-2; D call uncertain. Germline CDR1 LNHDA, CDR2 SQIVND (reference sequence). The CDR3 is 14 amino acids. Trimming stripped 6 bases from V and 8 bases from J, with 19 bases between. The CDR3 sequence: CASSRRLGVGGYTF. The CDR3 region has the DNA TGTGCCAGTAGCCGGCGGCTGGGAGTTGGGGGCTACACCTTC.

This chain links TRBV29-1 with TRBJ1-5; tentative D call: TRBD1 (5 bases). The CDR3 runs 13 residues. Germline V CDR1 and CDR2: SQVTM, ANQGSEA. V was shortened by 1 base and J by 5 bases, with 9 bases between the two germline ends. CDR3 DNA: TGCAGCGTTGAAGCGGGGCCGGATCAGCCCCAGCATTTT. Residues: CSVEAGPDQPQHF.

The genes are TRBV19 and TRBJ2-2; 14 nucleotides align to TRBD2. Germline-derived CDR1 and CDR2 are LNHDA and SQIVND (reference sequence). This CDR3 is 17 amino acids long. V was clipped by 7 bases and J by 4 bases; unmatched bases: 8. The CDR3 reads CASTPTSGGVITGELFF. In DNA, the CDR3 is TGTGCCAGTACCCCGACTAGCGGGGGGGTAATCACCGGGGAGCTGTTTTTT. The full variable domain, in which reference TRBV19 and TRBJ2-2 provide the parts outside the CDR3, is DGGITQSPKYLFRKEGQNVTLSCEQNLNHDAMYWYRQDPGQGLRLIYYSQIVNDFQKGDIAEGYSVSREKKESFPLTVTSAQKNPTAFYLCASTPTSGGVITGELFFGEGSRLTVL.

CDR3 residues: CAWNRAGSSYNEQFF. CDR3 in DNA: TGTGCCTGGAATCGGGCAGGGAGCTCCTACAATGAGCAGTTCTTC. This chain uses TRBV30 with TRBJ2-1, with D possibly called TRBD1 or TRBD2 (5 bases each). Germline assignment: CDR1 GTSNPN and CDR2 SVGIG (reference sequence). V was cut by 4 bases and J by 0 bases, with 13 bases left in between. The CDR3 has 15 amino acids.

This clone was recorded only once. V gene TRBV9 combines with J gene TRBJ2-1; D unclear. The CDR3 runs to 11 residues. Germline V gene lookup returns CDR1 SGDLS and CDR2 YYNGEE. V dropped 7 bases and J dropped 5 bases, with 7 bases sitting between them. This CDR3 is CASGSNNEQFF. CDR3 DNA sequence: TGTGCCAGCGGGTCGAACAATGAGCAGTTCTTC.